One sample yielded the 23 T cell receptor beta chains listed below, sequenced in a study of T cell responses to AZD1222 COVID-19 vaccine. The data were produced by immunoSEQ multiplex PCR, yet TCRdb's version contains in-frame clones alone and is incomplete. The data hold some 92,000 clones, with approximately 88% observed a single time. Sequenced here: peripheral blood, sampled on day 0 of AZD1222 vaccination. The origin of the receptors is an adult in good health.

This rearrangement joins TRBV3-1 (or the pseudogene TRBV3-2) to TRBJ2-5, with a weak D call TRBD2 (5 bases). There are 11 residues in the CDR3. Germline assignment: CDR1 LGHDT and CDR2 YNNKEL (reference sequence). V was trimmed by 5 bases and J by 4 bases, leaving 5 bases between them. CDR3 sequence: CASSGGETQYF. CDR3 coding DNA: TGTGCCAGCAGCGGAGGAGAGACCCAGTACTTC.

V and J are TRBV2 and TRBJ1-1; D may be TRBD1 (5 bases). The CDR3 spans 15 residues. In germline, CDR1 is SNHLY, CDR2 FYNNEI. Trimming stripped 1 base from V and 3 bases from J, with 12 bases between. CDR3 loop: CASSEEGQADTEAFF. Here the CDR3 DNA reads TGTGCCAGCAGTGAAGAGGGGCAGGCGGACACTGAAGCTTTCTTT. The full variable domain, completed using reference TRBV2 and TRBJ1-1, is EPEVTQTPSHQVTQMGQEVILRCVPISNHLYFYWYRQILGQKVEFLVSFYNNEISEKSEIFDDQFSVERPDGSNFTLKIRSTKLEDSAMYFCASSEEGQADTEAFFGQGTRLTVV.

This chain joins TRBV25-1 and TRBJ1-5; D not resolved. Germline-derived CDR1 and CDR2 are MGHDK and SYGVNS. The CDR3 contains 14 residues. V lost 0 bases and J 0 bases, leaving 3 bases between the germline ends. CDR3 bases: TGTGCCAGCAGTGAATACGGTAGCAATCAGCCCCAGCATTTT. Its translation: CASSEYGSNQPQHF.

The CDR3 bases are TGTGCCAGCAGCCCCGGGACATACGCGAACACCGGGGAGCTGTTTTTT. Translating gives CASSPGTYANTGELFF. The rearrangement uses TRBV7-9 and TRBJ2-2, with D possibly matching TRBD1 (6 bases). Germline V CDR1 and CDR2: SEHNR, FQNEAQ (reference sequence). The length of the CDR3 is 16 residues. Trimming took off 5 bases at V and 0 bases at J, with 13 bases between the two ends.

V usage is TRBV27 and J usage is TRBJ1-6; 7 nucleotides agree with TRBD1. The CDR3 runs 15 residues. Germline CDR1 MNHEY, CDR2 SMNVEV (reference sequence). J was trimmed by 6 bases and V by 5 bases; bases with no gene match: 7. The CDR3: CASSRQGVLNSPLHF. In DNA, the CDR3 is TGTGCCAGCAGTAGGCAGGGGGTTCTTAATTCACCCCTCCACTTT.

V is TRBV11-3 and J is TRBJ2-1, with D unresolved. V was clipped by 4 bases and J by 6 bases, with 13 bases between them. The germline CDR1 and CDR2 sequences are SGHNT and YENEEA. The CDR3 is made up of 14 amino acids. CDR3 sequence (DNA): TGTGCCAGCAGCTCGAATCGAGGCTCCAATGAGCAGTTCTTC. It yields the protein CASSSNRGSNEQFF.

The chain has TRBV3-1 (or the pseudogene TRBV3-2) and TRBJ1-3, with D tentatively TRBD1 (5 bases). The CDR3 extends over 16 amino acids. Germline assignment: CDR1 LGHDT and CDR2 YNNKEL (reference sequence). The V and J ends lost 1 base and 3 bases respectively, with 13 bases between them. CDR3 nucleotide sequence: TGTGCCAGCAGCCAAGGCGCAGGGCTTCTTGGAAACACCATATATTTT. Its protein product is CASSQGAGLLGNTIYF.

V and J are TRBV5-1 and TRBJ2-3; 9 bases map to TRBD2. CDR1 is SGHRS, CDR2 YFSETQ, per germline. This CDR3 has 15 residues. After removal of 0 bases from V and 2 bases from J, the junction contained 1 base not matched to a gene. The CDR3 nucleotides are TGCGCCAGCAGCTTGGGGACTAGCGACACAGATACGCAGTATTTT. This encodes CASSLGTSDTDTQYF.

CDR3 nucleotides: TGTGCCAGCAGTTTTAGCGGGAGGGCTTACAATGAGCAGTTCTTC. This encodes CASSFSGRAYNEQFF. The chain couples TRBV2 to TRBJ2-1; the match to TRBD2 covers 11 bases. The CDR3 contains 15 residues. The V and J ends lost 5 bases and 4 bases, in that order; junction bases with no gene match: 4. Germline-derived CDR1 and CDR2 are SNHLY and FYNNEI.

The rearrangement joins TRBV28 to TRBJ2-1, with D perhaps TRBD1 (7 bases). The CDR3 has 17 amino acids. V was shortened by 0 bases and J by 7 bases, with 19 bases between the two germline ends. Germline CDR1 and CDR2: MDHEN and SYDVKM. The CDR3, as DNA: TGTGCCAGCAGTTTATGGGGAGGTGACAGGGAATATAATGAGCAGTTCTTC. Translated: CASSLWGGDREYNEQFF. Together with reference TRBV28 and TRBJ2-1, the CDR3 gives the full variable domain: DVKVTQSSRYLVKRTGEKVFLECVQDMDHENMFWYRQDPGLGLRLIYFSYDVKMKEKGDIPEGYSVSREKKERFSLILESASTNQTSMYLCASSLWGGDREYNEQFFGPGTRLTVL.

The V call is TRBV19, the J call TRBJ1-5; the match to TRBD1 covers 9 bases. V lost 6 bases, J lost 5 bases, and 2 bases stayed unmatched. Germline values: CDR1 LNHDA, CDR2 SQIVND (reference sequence). The CDR3 extends over 13 amino acids. For the CDR3, the DNA is TGTGCCAGTAGCGGGACAGGGTATCAGCCCCAGCATTTT. Its translation is CASSGTGYQPQHF.

The chain couples TRBV10-1 to TRBJ2-5, with D unresolved. Trimming removed 5 bases at V and 1 base at J, with 2 bases between. Germline V gene sequence: CDR1 WNHNN, CDR2 SYGVQD (reference sequence). The length of the CDR3 is 11 residues. The CDR3 loop is CASSFQETQYF. CDR3 in DNA: TGCGCCAGCAGTTTCCAAGAGACCCAGTACTTC.

The CDR3 is CASSYSRTSFSTDTQYF. The CDR3 DNA is TGTGCCAGCAGTTACTCTCGGACTAGCTTTAGCACAGATACGCAGTATTTT. The chain has TRBV6-2 or TRBV6-3 and TRBJ2-3, with 8 bases fitting TRBD2. Trimming took 0 bases from V and 0 from J; bases not matched to a gene: 5. The V gene's germline CDR1 is MNHEY and CDR2 SVGEGT. The CDR3 runs 17 residues.

The chain links TRBV5-1 to TRBJ1-1; D possibly corresponds to TRBD1 (6 bases). CDR3 length equals 16 residues. From germline, CDR1 is SGHRS and CDR2 YFSETQ. V was clipped by 1 base and J by 2 bases, with 15 bases between them. The chain's CDR3 is CASSLLVGQINTEAFF. CDR3 bases: TGCGCCAGCAGCTTGTTAGTGGGACAAATTAACACTGAAGCTTTCTTT. The full variable domain, completed using reference TRBV5-1 and TRBJ1-1, is KAGVTQTPRYLIKTRGQQVTLSCSPISGHRSVSWYQQTPGQGLQFLFEYFSETQRNKGNFPGRFSGRQFSNSRSEMNVSTLELGDSALYLCASSLLVGQINTEAFFGQGTRLTVV.

The chain couples TRBV18 to TRBJ1-5; 7 nucleotides match TRBD1. J lost 7 bases, V lost 4 bases, and 4 bases had no gene match. CDR1 and CDR2 (germline): KGHSH, LQKENI. The CDR3 contains 13 residues. This CDR3 reads CASSLTGVQPQHF. The DNA for the CDR3 is TGTGCCAGCTCACTAACAGGGGTCCAGCCCCAGCATTTT.

V and J are TRBV19 and TRBJ2-3; 12 bases agree with TRBD1. Trimming at V came to 5 bases and at J to 3 bases, leaving 6 bases not matched to a gene. Germline CDR1 is LNHDA and CDR2 is SQIVND (reference sequence). The length of the CDR3 is 16 residues. CDR3 coding DNA: TGTGCCAGTAGTGCCAGGGACAGGGGGCTAACAGATACGCAGTATTTT. Translation: CASSARDRGLTDTQYF.

J is TRBJ1-2 and V is TRBV5-1, with D hard to call. This CDR3 contains 15 residues. CDR1 and CDR2 from the germline V gene are SGHRS and YFSETQ. Trimming stripped 1 base from V and 0 bases from J, with 10 bases between. This CDR3 reads CASSLWQEANYGYTF. Written as DNA, the CDR3 is TGCGCCAGCAGCTTGTGGCAGGAAGCTAACTATGGCTACACCTTC.

This chain uses TRBV3-1 (or the pseudogene TRBV3-2) with TRBJ1-4, with D uncertain. The CDR3 extends over 12 amino acids. Germline values: CDR1 LGHDT, CDR2 YNNKEL (reference sequence). V dropped 1 base and J dropped 6 bases, with 3 bases sitting between them. In nucleotides, the CDR3 is TGTGCCAGCAGCCAAGTCGATGAAAAACTGTTTTTT. This codes for CASSQVDEKLFF.

CDR3 residues: CASSPTSGAYNEQFF. CDR3 bases: TGCGCCAGCAGCCCGACTAGCGGGGCCTACAATGAGCAGTTCTTC. The chain joins TRBV10-2 to TRBJ2-1, with 11 bases that match TRBD2. Germline V gene sequence: CDR1 WSHSY, CDR2 SAAADI. Unmatched junction bases numbered 3, after V lost 6 bases and J lost 2 bases. The CDR3 spans 15 residues.

This clone was seen a handful of times. The chain links TRBV3-1 (or the pseudogene TRBV3-2) to TRBJ2-1, with 8 bases aligning to TRBD2. The CDR3 spans 16 residues. V gave up 2 bases and J gave up 4 bases; unmatched junction bases: 7. Germline-derived CDR1 and CDR2 are LGHDT and YNNKEL (reference sequence). The CDR3 nucleotides read TGTGCCAGCAGCCAACAGACCCCTAGCGGGTACAATGAGCAGTTCTTC. Translation: CASSQQTPSGYNEQFF.

CDR3 DNA sequence: TGTGCCAGCAGCAGAGCCGGGACAGGGGTCTCCTACGAGCAGTACTTC. This codes for CASSRAGTGVSYEQYF. The chain links TRBV27 to TRBJ2-7; 10 bases agree with TRBD1. Germline CDR1 is MNHEY and CDR2 is SMNVEV (reference sequence). The CDR3 covers 16 residues. The J segment lost 0 bases and the V segment lost 6 bases, leaving 8 bases of the junction unmatched.

This clone came up a few times. The chain couples TRBV6-1 to TRBJ1-5; 7 bases fit TRBD1. This CDR3 contains 15 residues. CDR1 and CDR2 (germline): MNHNS, SASEGT. Trimming at V came to 3 bases and at J to 4 bases, leaving 6 bases not matched to a gene. The chain's CDR3 is CASSEYGTENQPQHF. The DNA for the CDR3 is TGTGCCAGCAGTGAGTATGGGACAGAGAATCAGCCCCAGCATTTT.

J is TRBJ2-5 and V is TRBV30, with D possibly called TRBD1 or TRBD2 (6 bases each). Germline V gives CDR1 GTSNPN, CDR2 SVGIG (reference sequence). The CDR3 runs to 15 residues. V was clipped by 4 bases and J by 4 bases, with 19 bases between them. In DNA form, the CDR3 reads TGTGCCTGGATTCACGGAGGGGGTCGGCGAGAGACCCAGTACTTC. It is translated as CAWIHGGGRRETQYF.